Listed below are T cell receptor beta chains from one sample, sequenced in a study of T-cell reconstitution after alpha-beta-depleted transplantation in children. TCRdb reprocessed the PCR reads via MiXCR and lists one record per CDR3 protein. The sample includes about 170,000 distinct CDR3 sequences, more than 9.5% of them seen just once. The source material was PBMCs, sampled before TCRalphabeta/CD19-depleted stem cell transplant. The receptors were gathered from a boy aged 2-15 years with acute myeloid leukemia, due to receive a stem cell transplant. Both conserved end residues are part of each CDR3. D genes are given only for firm matches. The size entry is marked missing in some rows and otherwise reads once, few, many or a size class.

j_call: TRBJ2-7
d_call: TRBD2
clone_size: many
v_call: TRBV20-1
cdr3_aa: CSAAAGTSGSYEQYF
cdr3_nt: TGCAGTGCCGCGGCCGGGACTAGCGGCTCCTACGAGCAGTACTTC

j_call: TRBJ2-7
d_call: .
clone_size: many
v_call: TRBV11-2
cdr3_aa: CASSLAGEYF
cdr3_nt: TGTGCCAGCAGCTTGGCCGGAGAGTACTTC

j_call: TRBJ1-5
d_call: TRBD1
clone_size: many
v_call: TRBV5-1
cdr3_aa: CASSLEGARGNQPQHF
cdr3_nt: TGCGCCAGCAGCTTGGAGGGGGCGAGGGGCAATCAGCCCCAGCATTTT

j_call: TRBJ2-1
d_call: .
clone_size: many
v_call: TRBV5-1
cdr3_aa: CASSLAGEASYNEQFF
cdr3_nt: TGCGCCAGCAGCTTGGCCGGAGAGGCTAGTTACAATGAGCAGTTCTTC

j_call: TRBJ1-5
d_call: .
clone_size: many
v_call: TRBV2
cdr3_aa: CASSEDSGQPQHF
cdr3_nt: TGTGCCAGCAGTGAAGATTCGGGTCAGCCCCAGCATTTT

j_call: TRBJ2-5
d_call: TRBD2
clone_size: many
v_call: TRBV28
cdr3_aa: CASISASGETQYF
cdr3_nt: TGTGCCAGCATATCGGCTAGCGGAGAGACCCAGTACTTC

j_call: TRBJ2-6
d_call: .
clone_size: many
v_call: TRBV29-1
cdr3_aa: CSVEDMGNVLTF
cdr3_nt: TGCAGCGTTGAAGATATGGGAAACGTCCTGACTTTC

j_call: TRBJ1-5
d_call: TRBD1
clone_size: many
v_call: TRBV12-3/TRBV12-4
cdr3_aa: CASSLDGRGNQPQHF
cdr3_nt: TGTGCCAGCAGTTTAGATGGCAGGGGGAATCAGCCCCAGCATTTT

j_call: TRBJ2-5
d_call: TRBD2
clone_size: many
v_call: TRBV11-2
cdr3_aa: CASRRTSGRRETQYF
cdr3_nt: TGTGCCAGCAGGCGGACTAGCGGGAGAAGAGAGACCCAGTACTTC

j_call: TRBJ2-3
d_call: TRBD2
clone_size: many
v_call: TRBV11-2
cdr3_aa: CASSPTAGAPPGYF
cdr3_nt: TGTGCCAGCAGCCCCACAGCGGGAGCCCCGCCGGGGTATTTT

j_call: TRBJ2-3
d_call: .
clone_size: many
v_call: TRBV5-1
cdr3_aa: CASSLDRGGTDTQYF
cdr3_nt: TGCGCCAGCAGCTTGGACCGTGGGGGCACAGATACGCAGTATTTT

j_call: TRBJ2-3
d_call: TRBD1
clone_size: many
v_call: TRBV12-3/TRBV12-4
cdr3_aa: CASSLRGPTDTQYF
cdr3_nt: TGTGCCAGCAGTTTGAGGGGGCCCACAGATACGCAGTATTTT

j_call: TRBJ2-3
d_call: .
clone_size: many
v_call: TRBV18
cdr3_aa: CASSPPGDTQYF
cdr3_nt: TGTGCCAGCAGCCCACCGGGAGATACGCAGTATTTT

j_call: TRBJ1-6
d_call: .
clone_size: .
v_call: TRBV30
cdr3_aa: CAWTGGYWDSPLHF
cdr3_nt: TGTGCCTGGACCGGGGGATACTGGGATTCACCCCTCCACTTT

j_call: TRBJ2-7
d_call: .
clone_size: .
v_call: TRBV28
cdr3_aa: CASSLVAGLYEQYF
cdr3_nt: TGTGCCAGCAGTTTAGTGGCAGGGTTGTACGAGCAGTACTTC

j_call: TRBJ2-2
d_call: .
clone_size: many
v_call: TRBV5-1
cdr3_aa: CASSLGANTGELFF
cdr3_nt: TGCGCCAGCAGCTTGGGAGCGAACACCGGGGAGCTGTTTTTT

j_call: TRBJ1-5
d_call: .
clone_size: many
v_call: TRBV9
cdr3_aa: CASSGDGSNQPQHF
cdr3_nt: TGTGCCAGCAGCGGCGACGGTAGCAATCAGCCCCAGCATTTT

j_call: TRBJ2-2
d_call: .
clone_size: many
v_call: TRBV12-3/TRBV12-4
cdr3_aa: CASSLEQANTGELFF
cdr3_nt: TGTGCCAGCAGTTTAGAACAGGCGAACACCGGGGAGCTGTTTTTT

j_call: TRBJ1-1
d_call: TRBD1
clone_size: .
v_call: TRBV6-2/TRBV6-3
cdr3_aa: CASSAPGQGNTEAFF
cdr3_nt: TGTGCCAGCAGTGCTCCGGGACAGGGGAACACTGAAGCTTTCTTT

j_call: TRBJ2-2
d_call: TRBD1
clone_size: many
v_call: TRBV27
cdr3_aa: CASSPIPGTGYTGELFF
cdr3_nt: TGTGCCAGCAGCCCAATTCCCGGGACAGGATACACCGGGGAGCTGTTTTTT

j_call: TRBJ2-1
d_call: TRBD2
clone_size: many
v_call: TRBV25-1
cdr3_aa: CASSDPSGDYNEQFF
cdr3_nt: TGTGCCAGCAGTGATCCTAGCGGGGACTACAATGAGCAGTTCTTC

j_call: TRBJ1-2
d_call: .
clone_size: many
v_call: TRBV20-1
cdr3_aa: CSASGLDSYGYTF
cdr3_nt: TGCAGTGCTAGTGGACTAGATAGCTATGGCTACACCTTC

j_call: TRBJ1-2
d_call: .
clone_size: .
v_call: TRBV7-2
cdr3_aa: CASSYFGHRSRGYTF
cdr3_nt: TGTGCCAGCAGCTATTTCGGACACCGGTCCCGTGGCTACACCTTC

j_call: TRBJ2-3
d_call: TRBD2
clone_size: many
v_call: TRBV27
cdr3_aa: CASSLSIGGLAASTDTQYF
cdr3_nt: TGTGCCAGCAGTTTATCGATAGGGGGACTAGCTGCTAGCACAGATACGCAGTATTTT

j_call: TRBJ2-3
d_call: TRBD2
clone_size: .
v_call: TRBV27
cdr3_aa: CASSSLAGGFADTQYF
cdr3_nt: TGTGCCAGCAGTTCCCTAGCGGGGGGGTTCGCAGATACGCAGTATTTT

j_call: TRBJ2-1
d_call: .
clone_size: many
v_call: TRBV5-6
cdr3_aa: CASRISVYNEQFF
cdr3_nt: TGTGCCAGCAGAATATCGGTATACAATGAGCAGTTCTTC

j_call: TRBJ2-2
d_call: .
clone_size: many
v_call: TRBV20-1
cdr3_aa: CSAEAGSTGELFF
cdr3_nt: TGCAGTGCTGAAGCGGGTAGTACCGGGGAGCTGTTTTTT

j_call: TRBJ1-2
d_call: .
clone_size: many
v_call: TRBV20-1
cdr3_aa: CSAGDANYGYTF
cdr3_nt: TGCAGTGCTGGGGACGCCAACTATGGCTACACCTTC

j_call: TRBJ2-7
d_call: .
clone_size: many
v_call: TRBV28
cdr3_aa: CASSFKGLSSYEQYF
cdr3_nt: TGTGCCAGCAGTTTTAAGGGACTTAGCTCCTACGAGCAGTACTTC

j_call: TRBJ1-1
d_call: .
clone_size: many
v_call: TRBV10-2
cdr3_aa: CASVVDSTTNTEAFF
cdr3_nt: TGCGCCAGCGTGGTTGACAGCACGACGAACACTGAAGCTTTCTTT

j_call: TRBJ2-1
d_call: .
clone_size: .
v_call: TRBV5-6
cdr3_aa: CASSLAFSSGRLNEQFF
cdr3_nt: TGTGCCAGCAGCTTGGCGTTCTCGAGCGGTCGTTTGAATGAGCAGTTCTTC

j_call: TRBJ1-2
d_call: .
clone_size: many
v_call: TRBV7-8
cdr3_aa: CASSSRGFNYGYTF
cdr3_nt: TGTGCCAGCAGCTCCAGGGGATTTAACTATGGCTACACCTTC

j_call: TRBJ2-7
d_call: TRBD1
clone_size: many
v_call: TRBV6-5
cdr3_aa: CASSYQPGTGAHEQYF
cdr3_nt: TGTGCCAGCAGTTACCAACCCGGGACAGGGGCACACGAGCAGTACTTC

j_call: TRBJ1-4
d_call: .
clone_size: many
v_call: TRBV29-1
cdr3_aa: CSVGDQGEKLFF
cdr3_nt: TGCAGCGTTGGGGACCAAGGGGAAAAACTGTTTTTT

j_call: TRBJ1-3
d_call: .
clone_size: many
v_call: TRBV12-3/TRBV12-4
cdr3_aa: CASSFLSPLMTRHLPIYF
cdr3_nt: TGTGCCAGCAGTTTCCTCTCCCCCCTTATGACCCGTCACCTCCCCATATATTTT

j_call: TRBJ2-1
d_call: .
clone_size: .
v_call: TRBV12-3/TRBV12-4
cdr3_aa: CASSLDVWEQFF
cdr3_nt: TGTGCCAGCAGTTTAGATGTCTGGGAGCAGTTCTTC

j_call: TRBJ1-2
d_call: TRBD1
clone_size: many
v_call: TRBV12-3/TRBV12-4
cdr3_aa: CASSRGTGENLYGYTF
cdr3_nt: TGTGCCAGCAGCCGCGGGACAGGGGAAAATCTCTATGGCTACACCTTC

j_call: TRBJ2-3
d_call: .
clone_size: .
v_call: TRBV7-9
cdr3_aa: CASSSYSSVLKDTQYF
cdr3_nt: TGTGCCAGCAGCTCCTACTCAAGTGTACTGAAAGATACGCAGTATTTT

j_call: TRBJ2-1
d_call: TRBD1
clone_size: many
v_call: TRBV11-2
cdr3_aa: CASSRTGGSNEQFF
cdr3_nt: TGTGCCAGCAGCCGAACAGGGGGGAGCAATGAGCAGTTCTTC

j_call: TRBJ2-3
d_call: .
clone_size: many
v_call: TRBV27
cdr3_aa: CASGYYTDTQYF
cdr3_nt: TGTGCCAGCGGGTACTACACAGATACGCAGTATTTT

j_call: TRBJ2-1
d_call: TRBD2
clone_size: few
v_call: TRBV19
cdr3_aa: CASSHGRAYNEQFF
cdr3_nt: TGTGCCAGTAGTCACGGGAGGGCGTACAATGAGCAGTTCTTC

j_call: TRBJ2-3
d_call: .
clone_size: many
v_call: TRBV29-1
cdr3_aa: CSVGVGNTQYF
cdr3_nt: TGCAGCGTTGGGGTCGGAAATACGCAGTATTTT

j_call: TRBJ2-7
d_call: .
clone_size: many
v_call: TRBV9
cdr3_aa: CASSVGGNEQYF
cdr3_nt: TGTGCCAGCAGCGTGGGGGGAAACGAGCAGTACTTC

j_call: TRBJ2-3
d_call: TRBD2
clone_size: many
v_call: TRBV3-1
cdr3_aa: CASSPRVAGEGTDTQYF
cdr3_nt: TGTGCCAGCAGCCCCCGAGTAGCGGGGGAGGGCACAGATACGCAGTATTTT

j_call: TRBJ2-3
d_call: TRBD2
clone_size: many
v_call: TRBV9
cdr3_aa: CASSVGTSGGLDTQYF
cdr3_nt: TGTGCCAGCAGCGTTGGGACTAGCGGGGGGTTGGATACGCAGTATTTT

j_call: TRBJ2-5
d_call: .
clone_size: many
v_call: TRBV25-1
cdr3_aa: CASSEFRDEETQYF
cdr3_nt: TGTGCCAGCAGTGAATTTAGGGATGAAGAGACCCAGTACTTC

j_call: TRBJ1-3
d_call: .
clone_size: many
v_call: TRBV5-1
cdr3_aa: CASSFAGGDSGNTIYF
cdr3_nt: TGCGCCAGCAGCTTCGCAGGCGGAGATTCTGGAAACACCATATATTTT

j_call: TRBJ1-1
d_call: TRBD1
clone_size: many
v_call: TRBV5-6
cdr3_aa: CASSHQGEAFF
cdr3_nt: TGTGCCAGCAGCCACCAGGGGGAGGCTTTCTTT